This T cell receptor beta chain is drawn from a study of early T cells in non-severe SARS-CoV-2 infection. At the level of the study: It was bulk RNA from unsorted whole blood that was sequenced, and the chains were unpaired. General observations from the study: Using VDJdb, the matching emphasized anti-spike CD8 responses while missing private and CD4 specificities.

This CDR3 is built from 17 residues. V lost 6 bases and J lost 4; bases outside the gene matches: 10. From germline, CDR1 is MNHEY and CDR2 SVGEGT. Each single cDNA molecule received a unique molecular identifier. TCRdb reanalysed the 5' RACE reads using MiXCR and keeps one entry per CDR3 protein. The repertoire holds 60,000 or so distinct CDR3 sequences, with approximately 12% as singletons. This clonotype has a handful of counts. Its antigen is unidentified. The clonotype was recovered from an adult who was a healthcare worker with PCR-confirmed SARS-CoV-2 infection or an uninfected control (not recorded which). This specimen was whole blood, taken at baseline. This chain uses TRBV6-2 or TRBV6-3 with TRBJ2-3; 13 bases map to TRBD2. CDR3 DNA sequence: TGTGCCAGCAGCGCGACTAGCGGGGGGCCCACCCCAGATACGCAGTATTTT. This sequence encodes CASSATSGGPTPDTQYF.